The 8 T cell receptor beta chains below were found in one sample sequenced in a study of T cells in Graves' hyperthyroidism and ophthalmopathy. RNA transcripts provided the source from which TCR beta CDR3 regions were amplified. The primer set for the first-round RT-PCR of the TCR CDR3 was HTBI. TCRdb independently ran MiXCR on the multiplex PCR reads; one entry per CDR3 protein. The sample has some 800,000 distinct CDR3 sequences, about two fifths seen once. Sequences were obtained from blood. The receptors originated from a man between 18 and 35 years old with Graves' hyperthyroidism.

This clonotype was seen ten or more times. The rearrangement links TRBV14 to TRBJ2-7; weak D call: TRBD1 (6 bases). In germline, CDR1 is SGHDN, CDR2 FVKESK. CDR3 length equals 12 residues. V lost 4 bases and J lost 2, with 6 bases in between. This CDR3 reads CASSRTAYEQYF. In DNA, the CDR3 is TGTGCCAGCAGCCGGACAGCCTACGAGCAGTACTTC.

In its sample, this clonotype was seen many times. The rearrangement joins TRBV10-1 to TRBJ1-6; TRBD1 might be the D (5 bases). Germline CDR1 and CDR2: WNHNN and SYGVQD (reference sequence). This CDR3 region has 11 residues. The V gene lost 4 bases and the J gene lost 12 bases, with 7 bases spanning the gap. The CDR3: CASSGGIPLHF. The CDR3 DNA is TGCGCCAGCAGTGGGGGCATACCCCTCCACTTT.

This clonotype was detected many times. The genes are TRBV2 and TRBJ2-7; D might be TRBD2 (5 bases). The CDR3 spans 14 residues. V shed 4 bases and J shed 2 bases, with 12 bases lying between them. Germline lookup yields CDR1 SNHLY and CDR2 FYNNEI. Here the CDR3 reads CASSAGAGTYEQYF. The DNA of the CDR3 is TGTGCCAGCAGTGCGGGCGCGGGTACCTACGAGCAGTACTTC.

On this clonotype: A much more abundant neighbour one base away suggests this may be a read error. V usage is TRBV15 and J usage is TRBJ2-7; possibly TRBD2 for D (5 bases). Germline CDR1 and CDR2: LNHNV and YYDKDF (reference sequence). The V gene lost 10 bases and the J gene lost 1 base, with 11 bases spanning the gap. This CDR3 is built from 12 residues. The CDR3 DNA follows: TGTGCCAGCGTAGCGCCGTCCTACGAGCAGTACTTC. Its translation: CASVAPSYEQYF.

This clonotype is a singleton in its sample. A much larger clone differs by one base, so this may be a read error. The chain combines TRBV6-1 with TRBJ2-7; 9 nucleotides match TRBD2. This CDR3 is 14 amino acids long. CDR1 is MNHNS, CDR2 SASEGT, per germline. Trimming at V came to 10 bases and at J to 5 bases, leaving 12 bases not matched to a gene. The DNA of the CDR3 is TGTGCCAACAGGAATAGCGGGAGTCCCAACGAGCAGTACTTC. The encoded protein is CANRNSGSPNEQYF.

J is TRBJ1-2 and V is TRBV25-1, with unresolved D. The CDR3 is 16 residues long. Germline CDR1 is MGHDK and CDR2 is SYGVNS. V was clipped by 5 bases and J by 4 bases, with 20 bases between them. The CDR3 region has the DNA TGTGCCAGCAGTTACTCGACTTCCCAGAACGTCTATGGCTACACCTTC. Translation gives CASSYSTSQNVYGYTF.

Many counts were recorded for this clonotype. The rearrangement links TRBV10-3 to TRBJ1-1; D gene unclear. This CDR3 spans 13 amino acids. V lost 7 bases, J lost 1 base, and 10 bases lay in between. Germline lookup yields CDR1 ENHRY and CDR2 SYGVKD. CDR3 in amino acids: CAIKRSENTEAFF. The DNA for the CDR3 is TGTGCCATCAAGCGTTCCGAGAACACTGAAGCTTTCTTT.

Ten or more counts support this clonotype. The CDR3, as DNA: TGTGCCAGCAGTCCCCAGGTAGGGGGCTTCGAGCAGTACTTC. This gives the protein CASSPQVGGFEQYF. The chain couples TRBV7-2 to TRBJ2-7; 7 bases map to TRBD1. CDR3 size: 14 residues. The junction had 11 bases not matched to a gene; V was cut back by 6 bases and J by 6 bases. From germline, CDR1 is SGHTA and CDR2 FQGNSA.